The 5 T cell receptor beta chains listed next were all sequenced from one sample in a study of response to subunit inactivated influenza vaccine (dated by TCRdb to between 2017 and 2018). The library was produced with RT-PCR. This sample was sequenced with an Illumina HiSeq 2500. The public reads were run again by TCRdb, first through fastp at Q25 and then through MiXCR, and only productive beta chains were kept. Every CDR3 protein is listed once, alongside the most common genes and DNA of its rows. The sample has some 500,000 distinct CDR3 sequences on record, 25% of them singletons. Jointly, the top ten make up approximately 2% of the sample. The source was CD4+ T cells sorted from PBMCs, collected 5 days after vaccination. The receptors were sampled from a middle-aged man who received an inactivated influenza vaccine. Donor details come from another sample of the same person, matched by shared clones.

J is TRBJ1-6 and V is TRBV7-9; D may be TRBD1 (6 bases). This CDR3 spans 14 amino acids. The germline V gene has CDR1 SEHNR and CDR2 FQNEAQ (reference sequence). V was pared by 2 bases and J by 5 bases, with 7 bases between. This chain's CDR3 is CASSLWDNNSPLHF. Here the CDR3 DNA reads TGTGCCAGCAGCTTATGGGACAATAATTCACCCCTCCACTTT.

This clonotype was counted between two and nine times. The chain has TRBV29-1 and TRBJ2-3; tentatively, D is TRBD2 (5 bases). The CDR3 covers 14 residues. V gave up 2 bases and J gave up 3 bases, with 12 bases separating them. CDR1 is SQVTM, CDR2 ANQGSEA, per germline. CDR3 nucleotides: TGCAGCGTTGAAATCGGGGTCGGGACAGATACGCAGTATTTT. Amino acids: CSVEIGVGTDTQYF.

This clonotype was counted between two and nine times. For the CDR3, the DNA is TGCGCCAGCAGCTTTGGGGATATCGGGGAGCTGTTTTTT. Its protein is CASSFGDIGELFF. This chain uses TRBV5-1 with TRBJ2-2; unclear D gene. Germline assignment: CDR1 SGHRS and CDR2 YFSETQ. This CDR3 region has 13 residues. Trimming took off 2 bases at V and 7 bases at J, with 9 bases between the two ends.

This chain connects TRBV5-1 to TRBJ2-3; 9 bases line up with TRBD1. J gave up 4 bases and V 1 base, and 4 bases lay outside the gene matches. CDR1 is SGHRS and CDR2 is YFSETQ in the germline V gene. CDR3 length: 15 amino acids. The CDR3 DNA reads TGCGCCAGCAGCTTGATACAGGGGGCTCCAGATACGCAGTATTTT. Translating gives CASSLIQGAPDTQYF.

The chain carries TRBV20-1 and TRBJ2-2; D may be TRBD2 (7 bases). Per the germline V gene, CDR1 is DFQATT and CDR2 is SNEGSKA (reference sequence). The CDR3 is 18 amino acids. The V end was cut by 0 bases, the J end by 0 bases, with 17 bases between. CDR3: CSARDTGRRGPNTGELFF. The CDR3 DNA follows: TGCAGTGCTAGAGATACTGGGCGGCGGGGGCCGAACACCGGGGAGCTGTTTTTT.